This T cell receptor (beta chain) was obtained from a study of cytomegalovirus exposure and HLA in healthy donors. Study-wide points: TCR beta chains associated with HLA were, in a later analysis, more clonally expanded than equally common others. A likely sequencing artifact accounted for one observed cluster of highly shared sequence variants. Among the most significant clusters, several appeared linked to common viral pathogens in a later analysis. In vitro checks showed that a few CMV-associated chains really do target CMV antigens.

This clone appeared a few times. Its antigen is not known. V lost 6 bases and J lost 0; bases outside the gene matches: 4. The CDR3 contains 15 residues. The germline CDR1 and CDR2 sequences are MNHEY and SVGAGI. Primers included in the PCR were 60 Vbeta and 13 Jbeta primers. Only in-frame clones appear in the TCRdb table, and some are missing; sequencing was by immunoSEQ multiplex PCR. The repertoire includes over 100,000 clones, roughly 63% of them detected once, and 5% to 7% sits in the top ten. The V gene is TRBV6-5, the J gene TRBJ1-4; 7 bases fit TRBD1. The sequence was collected from a woman in her sixties or seventies in good health and CMV-seropositive. Sequenced sample: PBMCs. The CDR3 spells CASSIRGTTNEKLFF. DNA for the CDR3: TGTGCCAGCAGCATCAGGGGGACAACTAATGAAAAACTGTTTTTT.